Following are 7 T cell receptor beta chains from one sample sequenced in a study of blood T cell repertoires in COVID-19. Produced via immunoSEQ multiplex PCR; TCRdb's table is partial and in-frame only. The repertoire holds around 110,000 clones, about 80% seen once, with around 7.6% in the top ten. What was sequenced was peripheral blood. The receptors originated from a man between 65 and 85 years old with active or convalescent COVID-19.

CDR3 region: CASSYSSRDEQYF. CDR3 nucleotide sequence: TGTGCCAGCAGTTACTCGAGCAGGGACGAGCAGTACTTC. The chain employs TRBV6-5 and TRBJ2-7, with a tentative D call TRBD1 (5 bases). Looked up from germline, CDR1 is MNHEY and CDR2 is SVGAGI. This CDR3 is built from 13 residues. Trimming took 0 bases from V and 5 from J, leaving 8 bases between them.

This chain links TRBV11-2 with TRBJ2-2; 9 nucleotides align to TRBD2. The germline CDR1 and CDR2 sequences are SGHAT and FQNNGV. This CDR3 contains 13 residues. Germline trimming cut 6 bases from V and 7 bases from J; bases unmatched to any gene: 3. CDR3 nucleotides: TGTGCCAGCAGAAGACTAGCGGTCGGGGAGCTGTTTTTT. This sequence encodes CASRRLAVGELFF.

The gene calls are TRBV19 and TRBJ2-3, with D uncertain. Germline-derived CDR1 and CDR2 are LNHDA and SQIVND (reference sequence). The V and J ends lost 9 bases and 0 bases respectively, with 10 bases between them. This CDR3 comprises 13 residues. The chain's CDR3 is CASKQPSTDTQYF. The CDR3, as DNA: TGTGCCAGCAAACAACCTAGCACAGATACGCAGTATTTT.

V usage is TRBV2 and J usage is TRBJ2-7; TRBD2 matches at 8 bases. V trimming: 4 bases; J trimming: 2 bases; junction bases outside the gene matches: 4. CDR3 length equals 14 residues. CDR1 SNHLY and CDR2 FYNNEI come from the germline V gene. CDR3 coding DNA: TGTGCCAGCAGTGGGACGGGACTAGCCTACGAGCAGTACTTC. Translating it yields CASSGTGLAYEQYF.

The chain couples TRBV14 to TRBJ2-5, with 10 bases aligning to TRBD1. V was pared by 4 bases and J by 4 bases, with 3 bases of the junction left unmatched. The germline V gene encodes CDR1 SGHDN and CDR2 FVKESK. CDR3 size: 14 residues. The CDR3 bases are TGTGCCAGCAGCCCCCGACAGGGGGCAGAGACCCAGTACTTC. This sequence encodes CASSPRQGAETQYF.

V and J are TRBV20-1 and TRBJ2-1, with 7 bases that match TRBD2. This CDR3 region has 13 residues. Germline lookup yields CDR1 DFQATT and CDR2 SNEGSKA (reference sequence). V lost 3 bases to trimming and J lost 6 bases; unmatched junction nucleotides: 5. Here the CDR3 reads CSASLSSGNEQFF. DNA for the CDR3: TGCAGTGCTAGTTTGTCTAGCGGCAATGAGCAGTTCTTC.

This clone was observed a handful of times. The V and J genes are TRBV28 and TRBJ2-7; D is perhaps TRBD2 (7 bases). V lost 5 bases and J 1 base, leaving 24 bases between the germline ends. CDR1 is MDHEN, CDR2 SYDVKM, per germline. The CDR3 runs to 18 residues. The CDR3 here is CASSPGGVGLGGSYEQYF. The CDR3 DNA reads as TGTGCCAGCAGTCCCGGTGGGGTAGGACTAGGGGGGTCCTACGAGCAGTACTTC.